One and the same sample provided the 11 T cell receptor beta chains below, sequenced in a study of OX40 agonist ivuxolimab in advanced cancers. Sequencing was performed with immunoSEQ multiplex PCR; in TCRdb, only in-frame clones are kept and a portion is missing. The table lists around 33,000 clones, about nine tenths of them singletons, with 8.5% to 9.5% in the top ten. This specimen was CD4+ or CD8+ T cells sorted from blood, taken in a trial of the OX40 agonist ivuxolimab. These receptors originate from an adult with an advanced solid tumor such as melanoma, head and neck, liver or kidney cancer.

This clone was counted between two and nine times. The V and J genes are TRBV18 and TRBJ2-5; tentative D call: TRBD1 (6 bases). This CDR3 region has 15 residues. The V and J ends lost 3 bases and 3 bases respectively, with 14 bases between them. Germline assignment: CDR1 KGHSH and CDR2 LQKENI. The chain's CDR3 is CASSPRTDREETQYF. The CDR3 coding sequence is TGTGCCAGCTCACCTAGAACGGACAGAGAAGAGACCCAGTACTTC.

The chain uses TRBV6-1 and TRBJ2-5; D may match TRBD1 or TRBD2 (5 bases each). From germline, CDR1 is MNHNS and CDR2 SASEGT. There are 15 residues in the CDR3. Trimming removed 7 bases from V and 7 bases from J, with 22 bases in between. Here the CDR3 reads CASNYERDGTGTQYF. DNA for the CDR3: TGTGCCAGCAACTACGAGAGGGACGGCACGGGGACCCAGTACTTC.

This rearrangement joins TRBV5-1 to TRBJ1-5; the D gene is possibly TRBD1 (5 bases). V was pared by 4 bases and J by 5 bases, with 10 bases between. CDR1 is SGHRS and CDR2 is YFSETQ in the germline V gene. The length of the CDR3 is 13 residues. In DNA, the CDR3 is TGCGCCAGCAGCCCGGACACCGATCAGCCCCAGCATTTT. Translation: CASSPDTDQPQHF.

The J gene is TRBJ2-7, the V gene TRBV29-1; TRBD1 matches at 11 bases. The J segment lost 7 bases and the V segment lost 5 bases, leaving 7 bases of the junction unmatched. From germline, CDR1 is SQVTM and CDR2 ANQGSEA. The CDR3 totals 13 residues. CDR3 in amino acids: CSVLGQGAREQYF. The CDR3, as DNA: TGCAGCGTTCTAGGACAGGGGGCGCGAGAGCAGTACTTC.

This clone came up a few times. This sequence joins TRBV9 and TRBJ1-1; no firm D call. V was cut by 0 bases and J by 1 base, with 10 bases left in between. This CDR3 has 15 residues. The V gene's germline CDR1 is SGDLS and CDR2 YYNGEE. CDR3 sequence (DNA): TGTGCCAGCAGCGTAGCGATGGGAACGAACACTGAAGCTTTCTTT. It is translated as CASSVAMGTNTEAFF.

The rearrangement uses TRBV5-1 and TRBJ2-1; 8 nucleotides agree with TRBD2. This CDR3 has 17 residues. Germline CDR1 SGHRS, CDR2 YFSETQ. V lost 0 bases to trimming and J lost 1 base; unmatched junction nucleotides: 6. The CDR3 nucleotides are TGCGCCAGCAGCTTGGCGGGAGGGTTGGGGTCCTACAATGAGCAGTTCTTC. Translation: CASSLAGGLGSYNEQFF.

V and J are TRBV28 and TRBJ2-7, with 13 positions matching TRBD2. The germline V gene encodes CDR1 MDHEN and CDR2 SYDVKM. V trimming: 4 bases; J trimming: 4 bases; junction bases outside the gene matches: 7. The CDR3 spans 16 residues. The CDR3 here is CASSSPGLAGKYEQYF. CDR3 DNA: TGTGCCAGCAGTTCACCGGGACTAGCGGGAAAGTACGAGCAGTACTTC. The whole variable domain, filled in from reference TRBV28 and TRBJ2-7, reads DVKVTQSSRYLVKRTGEKVFLECVQDMDHENMFWYRQDPGLGLRLIYFSYDVKMKEKGDIPEGYSVSREKKERFSLILESASTNQTSMYLCASSSPGLAGKYEQYFGPGTRLTVT.

The chain has TRBV7-8 and TRBJ1-1; maybe TRBD1 (5 bases). V lost 4 bases, J lost 5 bases, and 20 bases lay in between. Germline loops: CDR1 SGHVS, CDR2 FQNEAQ. The CDR3 consists of 16 residues. The DNA for the CDR3 is TGTGCCAGCAGCTCTAATCGACCCCTCGGGGGTACTGAAGCTTTCTTT. Protein sequence: CASSSNRPLGGTEAFF.

The chain recombines TRBV29-1 with TRBJ2-1; D is possibly TRBD2 (5 bases). V dropped 6 bases and J dropped 9 bases, with 18 bases sitting between them. The CDR3 sequence is 13 residues long. The germline gives CDR1 SQVTM, CDR2 ANQGSEA. CDR3 region: CSVPTVGSSEQFF. CDR3 bases: TGCAGCGTCCCAACGGTAGGGAGTAGTGAGCAGTTCTTC.

This sequence joins TRBV18 and TRBJ2-5, with TRBD2 identical over 13 bases. Germline V gives CDR1 KGHSH, CDR2 LQKENI. This CDR3 is built from 16 residues. J gave up 4 bases and V 4 bases, and 6 bases lay outside the gene matches. CDR3: CASSLGTSGKGETQYF. CDR3 sequence (DNA): TGTGCCAGCTCACTTGGGACTAGCGGGAAGGGAGAGACCCAGTACTTC.

V usage is TRBV30 and J usage is TRBJ1-4; tentatively, D is TRBD1 (5 bases). V lost 3 bases and J 6 bases, leaving 14 bases between the germline ends. The CDR3 sequence is 14 residues long. The V gene's germline CDR1 is GTSNPN and CDR2 SVGIG (reference sequence). The CDR3 nucleotides are TGTGCCTGGAGGGACGGCAGGGCAGATGAAAAACTGTTTTTT. Amino acid sequence: CAWRDGRADEKLFF. Full variable domain (missing parts from reference TRBV30 and TRBJ1-4): SQTIHQWPATLVQPVGSPLSLECTVEGTSNPNLYWYRQAAGRGLQLLFYSVGIGQISSEVPQNLSASRPQDRQFILSSKKLLLSDSGFYLCAWRDGRADEKLFFGSGTQLSVL.